This paragraph covers one T cell receptor beta chain sequence. Produced via immunoSEQ multiplex PCR; TCRdb's table is partial and in-frame only. The sample lists tens of thousands of clones, around 82% occurring once. The CDR3 is 16 amino acids. Germline lookup yields CDR1 MDHEN and CDR2 SYDVKM. V lost 2 bases to trimming and J lost 1 base, with 12 bases between them. The record originates from a study of control samples from healthy donors and cancer patients. The TCR was taken from a woman aged 55-69 years in good health. V gene TRBV28 combines with J gene TRBJ1-3, with D perhaps matching TRBD1 (5 bases). The sample taken for sequencing was blood. For the CDR3, the DNA is TGTGCCAGCAGTTTACAGACAGAAGGATCTGGAAACACCATATATTTT. Translated, it gives CASSLQTEGSGNTIYF.